A single T cell receptor (beta chain) is shown here with its context. This entry comes from a study of T cells in Graves' hyperthyroidism and ophthalmopathy. Researchers amplified the TCR beta CDR3 regions from RNA transcripts. TCR CDR3 regions were first amplified by RT-PCR with HTBI primers. In TCRdb, the multiplex PCR reads were re-called with MiXCR into one record per CDR3 protein. Among roughly 640,000 distinct CDR3 sequences listed, approximately 15% were seen once. Germline V gene lookup returns CDR1 MNHNS and CDR2 SASEGT. Trimming left V 10 bases short and J 4 bases short, with 18 bases between. The CDR3 totals 14 residues.

The sequencing input was blood. This sequence was found in a middle-aged woman with Graves' ophthalmopathy. This chain connects TRBV6-1 to TRBJ2-3; possibly TRBD2 for D (5 bases). The DNA of the CDR3 is TGTGCCACCGCTTTTCGGGGTCCGGCAGATACGCAGTATTTT. Amino acids: CATAFRGPADTQYF.